The entry below gives a single T cell receptor (beta chain) sequence along with its context. What it recognizes is unknown. The junction departs from the called germline gene at one end, perhaps through a read error. This sample stems from a study of tumor-infiltrating lymphocytes in primary liver carcinoma. Overall study: Samples had roughly 3.65 to 7.5 million productive TCRbeta reads, comparable between tissue types. Study conclusions and caveats: Tumors reached a significantly greater top-250-clone fraction than blood did (p = 0.039).

The input was roughly 0.5 ug total RNA; TCR beta cDNA was made from it with a constant-region primer. ARM-PCR was slightly modified, and three nested multiplex PCR rounds with it gave rise to the TCR beta libraries. Primers for the first two PCR rounds were TRBV1-TRBV30 forward primers and a C-beta reverse primer (approximately 10 cycles per round). TCRdb reprocessed the multiplex PCR reads via MiXCR and lists one record per CDR3 protein. The sample shows about 50,000 distinct CDR3 sequences, 60% to 80% of them seen only once. The CDR3 covers 15 residues. Germline CDR1 reads SQVTM; CDR2 reads ANQGSEA. It was from roughly 20-30 mg of unsorted bulk tissue that RNA and DNA were co-extracted. Tumor samples each held over 75% viable tumor cells.

This chain joins TRBV29-1 and TRBJ2-1, with 7 bases matching TRBD2. The receptor was isolated from a man in his forties or fifties with primary liver carcinoma and hepatitis B virus infection. Material: liver tumor tissue from sampling region 5. Subset specified: tumor region T5, tumor centre. CDR3 sequence: CSVGGPVRERYEEFF. The CDR3 nucleotides are TGCAGCGTTGGGGGTCCGGTGCGGGAGCGCTATGAGGAGTTCTTC.